The clone carrying this T cell receptor (beta chain) was detected a few times. Method: immunoSEQ multiplex PCR; TCRdb's copy keeps in-frame clones and lacks some. Of approximately 100,000 clones listed, around nine tenths are singletons. V shed 3 bases, J shed 10 bases, and the junction held 8 bases outside the gene matches. The CDR3 spans 14 residues. Germline values: CDR1 SGHDT, CDR2 YYEEEE. This specimen comes from a study of control samples from healthy donors and cancer patients. The J gene is TRBJ2-7, the V gene TRBV5-6, with 12 bases that match TRBD2. The sequencing sample was made of blood. This TCR was sampled from a woman aged 45 to 65 in good health. The chain's CDR3 is CASSSGLAGGTQYV. CDR3 sequence (DNA): TGTGCCAGCAGCTCGGGACTAGCGGGTGGGACCCAGTACGTC.